These 24 T cell receptor beta chains came from one sample sequenced in a study of preoperative IRX-2 immunotherapy in early breast cancer. This table comes from immunoSEQ multiplex PCR, and its TCRdb copy is limited to in-frame clones, with some not included. The profile shows about 33,000 clones, around 92% of them singletons. Treatment: preoperative locoregional IRX-2 cytokine immunotherapy. Sequences were derived from tumor tissue, sampled after IRX-2 immunotherapy. The source is a human donor with breast cancer.

The rearrangement uses TRBV30 and TRBJ1-1; D is perhaps TRBD1 (6 bases). The CDR3 is 12 amino acids. Per the germline V gene, CDR1 is GTSNPN and CDR2 is SVGIG (reference sequence). V dropped 3 bases and J dropped 6 bases, with 11 bases sitting between them. The CDR3 DNA reads TGTGCCTGGAGCGAGAGGGGGGCTGAAGCTTTCTTT. It codes for CAWSERGAEAFF.

The genes are TRBV15 and TRBJ2-1; 11 bases align to TRBD2. Germline V gene lookup returns CDR1 LNHNV and CDR2 YYDKDF (reference sequence). The CDR3 runs to 20 residues. The junction had 16 bases not matched to a gene; V was cut back by 5 bases and J by 1 base. CDR3 in amino acids: CATSGGGKSSGRKSYNEQFF. CDR3 bases: TGTGCCACCAGCGGAGGGGGAAAGTCTAGCGGGAGGAAGTCCTACAATGAGCAGTTCTTC.

This clone has just one count. This rearrangement joins TRBV1 to TRBJ1-2. TRBV1 is given as a pseudogene. CDR3 length: 13 residues. The CDR3 bases are TGCGCCAGCAGCCAAAAAGGCTCCTATGGCTACACCTTC. This gives the protein CASSQKGSYGYTF.

This CDR3 is CASRRSQQGVYGYTF. CDR3 DNA: TGTGCCAGCAGGCGGTCCCAACAGGGGGTCTATGGCTACACCTTC. V usage is TRBV6-8 and J usage is TRBJ1-2; the match to TRBD1 covers 8 bases. Germline CDR1 and CDR2: MNHGY and SAAAGT. Germline trimming cut 6 bases from V and 4 bases from J; bases unmatched to any gene: 10. CDR3 length equals 15 residues.

Regarding this clone: The germline gene is not matched at one end of the junction; a read error may be the cause. The genes are TRBV6-8 and TRBJ1-1; tentative D call: TRBD1 (5 bases). Germline CDR1 is MNHGY and CDR2 is SAAAGT. The CDR3 consists of 14 residues. The DNA of the CDR3 is TGTGCCATCAGTCCGGGGGTGCGGAACACTGAAGCTTTCTTT. Its translation: CAISPGVRNTEAFF.

The chain links TRBV6-8 to TRBJ1-5; a weak D match, TRBD1 (5 bases). In germline, CDR1 is MNHGY, CDR2 SAAAGT. This CDR3 has 14 residues. V was clipped by 0 bases and J by 2 bases, with 5 bases between them. CDR3 in amino acids: CASSYSGGNQPQHF. The CDR3 DNA is TGTGCCAGCAGTTACTCAGGGGGCAATCAGCCCCAGCATTTT.

This chain uses TRBV7-6 with TRBJ1-1; D ambiguous. With 1 base removed from V and 11 bases from J, the gap between germline ends came to 17 bases. CDR3 length equals 14 residues. Looked up from germline, CDR1 is SGHVS and CDR2 is FNYEAQ. The chain's CDR3 is CASSLVGQALRAFF. Written as DNA, the CDR3 is TGTGCCAGCAGCTTAGTCGGGCAGGCCCTCCGGGCTTTCTTT.

The V call is TRBV19, the J call TRBJ2-2; 9 bases line up with TRBD1. V trimming: 1 base; J trimming: 4 bases; junction bases outside the gene matches: 1. This CDR3 region has 15 residues. CDR1 is LNHDA, CDR2 SQIVND, per germline (reference sequence). The CDR3 coding sequence is TGTGCCAGTAGTATAGTGACAGGGGGCACCGGGGAGCTGTTTTTT. This codes for CASSIVTGGTGELFF.

The chain combines TRBV7-7 with TRBJ2-1, with TRBD2 as a possible D gene (6 bases). Germline CDR1 is SSHAT and CDR2 is FNYEAQ (reference sequence). Trimming cost V 6 bases and J 4 bases, with 16 bases left between them. The CDR3 extends over 15 amino acids. CDR3 loop: CASSSSGGPYNEQFF. The CDR3 coding sequence is TGTGCCAGCAGTTCCTCCGGGGGACCGTACAATGAGCAGTTCTTC.

The chain links TRBV6-8 to TRBJ1-3; D uncertain. The CDR3 totals 15 residues. Germline V gene data show CDR1 as MNHGY and CDR2 as SAAAGT. V was cut by 4 bases and J by 0 bases, with 10 bases left in between. CDR3: CASSSSIGSGNTIYF. DNA of the CDR3: TGTGCCAGCAGTTCATCAATAGGCTCTGGAAACACCATATATTTT.

The J gene is TRBJ1-4, the V gene TRBV28; weak D call: TRBD1 (5 bases). CDR3 length: 13 amino acids. The V gene lost 11 bases and the J gene lost 4 bases, with 14 bases spanning the gap. The germline V gene encodes CDR1 MDHEN and CDR2 SYDVKM. CDR3 loop: CASRSGGNEKLFF. In nucleotides, the CDR3 is TGTGCCTCGAGATCCGGGGGTAATGAAAAACTGTTTTTT.

The chain joins TRBV6-8 to TRBJ2-2; D tentatively reads TRBD1 or TRBD2 (5 bases each). The CDR3 extends over 17 amino acids. Germline CDR1 MNHGY, CDR2 SAAAGT. The ends were cut back, 4 bases at V and 0 bases at J, with 15 bases in the middle. For the CDR3, the DNA is TGTGCCAGCAGTTTAACCCGGGACGGGACGAACACCGGGGAGCTGTTTTTT. This gives the protein CASSLTRDGTNTGELFF.

The J gene is TRBJ1-2, the V gene TRBV6-8, with TRBD1 as a possible D gene (5 bases). Trimming pared 5 bases from V and 8 bases from J, leaving 21 bases between. CDR1 is MNHGY, CDR2 SAAAGT, per germline. The CDR3 is 15 residues long. CDR3 region: CASSSISQGQGGYTF. CDR3 bases: TGTGCCAGCAGTAGTATAAGTCAGGGTCAAGGGGGCTACACCTTC.

This chain joins TRBV19 and TRBJ1-5; tentatively, D is TRBD1 (6 bases). Germline loops: CDR1 LNHDA, CDR2 SQIVND (reference sequence). The CDR3 is 14 amino acids. V was trimmed by 7 bases and J by 2 bases, leaving 12 bases between them. CDR3 DNA sequence: TGTGCCAGTACCTCACAGGGTGGCAATCAGCCCCAGCATTTT. It translates to CASTSQGGNQPQHF.

The CDR3 reads CAISPSHRGNEQFF. The DNA of the CDR3 is TGTGCCATTAGCCCCTCGCATCGGGGCAATGAGCAGTTCTTC. The gene calls are TRBV6-4 and TRBJ2-1; perhaps TRBD2 as D (5 bases). The V and J ends lost 10 bases and 6 bases respectively, with 19 bases between them. Germline values: CDR1 MRHNA, CDR2 SNTAGT. The CDR3 sequence is 14 residues long.

The V gene is TRBV19, the J gene TRBJ1-1; 7 nucleotides align to TRBD1. J gave up 8 bases and V 5 bases, and 11 bases lay outside the gene matches. The CDR3 is made up of 14 amino acids. The V gene's germline CDR1 is LNHDA and CDR2 SQIVND (reference sequence). CDR3 sequence (DNA): TGTGCCAGTAGTCCACAGGGGCGGAGTGGGGAAGCTTTCTTT. It is translated as CASSPQGRSGEAFF.

This chain joins TRBV11-3 and TRBJ2-2, with 11 bases identical to TRBD1. Germline V gene lookup returns CDR1 SGHNT and CDR2 YENEEA. Trimming at V came to 5 bases and at J to 9 bases, leaving 14 bases not matched to a gene. CDR3 length equals 17 residues. The CDR3 nucleotides read TGTGCCAGCAGCCCCTTATCCAGGACAGGGGGCTTAAGGGAGCTGTTTTTT. Its protein product is CASSPLSRTGGLRELFF.

This clone was picked up one time. The chain combines TRBV6-8 with TRBJ1-2; 7 nucleotides line up with TRBD1. V trimming: 6 bases; J trimming: 4 bases; junction bases outside the gene matches: 11. Germline loops: CDR1 MNHGY, CDR2 SAAAGT. The CDR3 length is 15 residues. The CDR3 sequence: CASSLNDRAGYGYTF. In nucleotides, the CDR3 is TGTGCCAGCAGCCTTAATGACAGGGCGGGCTATGGCTACACCTTC.

This clone was seen only once. The chain's CDR3 is CASRGLYQETQYF. The CDR3 coding sequence is TGTGCCAGTAGGGGACTGTACCAAGAGACCCAGTACTTC. The chain joins TRBV19 to TRBJ2-5; D possibly corresponds to TRBD2 (6 bases). There are 13 residues in the CDR3. The V gene's germline CDR1 is LNHDA and CDR2 SQIVND (reference sequence). Trimming removed 6 bases at V and 0 bases at J, with 8 bases between. Drawing the rest from reference TRBV19 and TRBJ2-5, the complete variable domain is DGGITQSPKYLFRKEGQNVTLSCEQNLNHDAMYWYRQDPGQGLRLIYYSQIVNDFQKGDIAEGYSVSREKKESFPLTVTSAQKNPTAFYLCASRGLYQETQYFGPGTRLLVL.

The chain couples TRBV11-3 to TRBJ2-7; the D gene is possibly TRBD1 (5 bases). The V gene lost 3 bases and the J gene lost 1 base, with 13 bases spanning the gap. The CDR3 totals 15 residues. Germline V gene lookup returns CDR1 SGHNT and CDR2 YENEEA. CDR3 nucleotides: TGTGCCAGCAGCTTGCAGGGTGGATTTTCCTACGAGCAGTACGTC. Its translation: CASSLQGGFSYEQYV.

The CDR3 nucleotides are TGTGCCAGCAGCAAAGGGTCCGTCACAGATACGCAGTATTTT. This sequence encodes CASSKGSVTDTQYF. The chain uses TRBV11-3 and TRBJ2-3; D uncertain. Looked up from germline, CDR1 is SGHNT and CDR2 is YENEEA. Trimming took off 5 bases at V and 2 bases at J, with 11 bases between the two ends. CDR3 length equals 14 residues.

This sequence joins TRBV28 and TRBJ2-5; 9 bases are a match to TRBD2. V shed 2 bases and J 5 bases; nucleotides not matched to a gene: 12. The germline V gene encodes CDR1 MDHEN and CDR2 SYDVKM. There are 17 residues in the CDR3. The CDR3 sequence is CASSLRGWRGGRETQYF. DNA of the CDR3: TGTGCCAGCAGTTTAAGGGGCTGGCGGGGGGGCCGGGAGACCCAGTACTTC.

This chain joins TRBV6-1 and TRBJ1-5; possibly TRBD1 for D (6 bases). CDR3 length equals 14 residues. Per the germline V gene, CDR1 is MNHNS and CDR2 is SASEGT. The V end lost 0 bases, the J end lost 6 bases, and 9 bases lay between the germline ends. The CDR3 DNA reads TGTGCCAGCAGTGAAGCAAGGGGGACTCAGCCCCAGCATTTT. It yields the protein CASSEARGTQPQHF.

This rearrangement joins TRBV1 to TRBJ2-2; TRBD1 is the table's D call and was not checked against the DNA. TRBV1 is designated a pseudogene. CDR3 length: 15 amino acids. CDR3 sequence reads: CASSQGQVHTGELFF. The CDR3 region has the DNA TGCGCCAGCAGCCAGGGACAGGTCCACACCGGGGAGCTGTTTTTT.